This T cell receptor (beta chain) comes out of a study of T cells in Graves' hyperthyroidism and ophthalmopathy. About the research overall: Initial diagnosis, before any treatment, was when peripheral blood was collected. Study conclusions and caveats: Researchers report that a 13 V-J model separated ophthalmopathy from stable hyperthyroidism.

RNA transcripts provided the source from which TCR beta CDR3 regions were amplified. Researchers ran a first-round RT-PCR on the TCR CDR3 using the HTBI primer set. TCRdb redid the calling of the multiplex PCR reads with MiXCR, one entry per CDR3 protein. The sample lists a few hundred thousand distinct CDR3 sequences; approximately 13% were seen once. This clonotype has more than one count but fewer than ten. The antigen remains undetermined. The sequence was collected from a woman aged 18-29 years with Graves' hyperthyroidism. Sequenced input: blood.

The DNA of the CDR3 is TGTGCCAGCAGCGCCCAAGGATATGAGCAGTTCTTC. It translates to CASSAQGYEQFF. V gene TRBV9 combines with J gene TRBJ2-1; D gene ambiguous. Trimming shortened V by 3 bases and J by 8 bases, and 9 bases separated the two germline ends. The CDR3 loop spans 12 amino acids. The V gene's germline CDR1 is SGDLS and CDR2 YYNGEE.